The next 2 T cell receptor beta chains were all read from a single sample in a study of T-cell memory formation after mild COVID-19. MiXCR, run by TCRdb on the 5' RACE reads, gives a single entry per CDR3 protein. The profile shows a few hundred thousand distinct CDR3 sequences, around 8% of them singletons. Sequencing was performed on PBMCs or a T cell subset sorted from them (not recorded which). The receptors come from a man younger than 35 who had mild COVID-19 (a few samples of this study predate the infection). Cell type and time point are not known.

This chain uses TRBV6-6 with TRBJ2-7, with D hard to call. From germline, CDR1 is MNHNY and CDR2 SVGAGI (reference sequence). This CDR3 comprises 14 residues. V was clipped by 4 bases and J by 1 base, with 11 bases between them. The CDR3 coding sequence is TGTGCCAGCAGTTTCCCCAGGCGTTCCTACGAGCAGTACTTC. It encodes CASSFPRRSYEQYF.

This clonotype turned up a few times. The rearrangement joins TRBV9 to TRBJ2-1; D unclear. This CDR3 has 14 amino acids. The germline gives CDR1 SGDLS, CDR2 YYNGEE. The V end was cut by 5 bases, the J end by 0 bases, with 9 bases between. CDR3 sequence (DNA): TGTGCCAGCAGGGAGATAAGCTCCTACAATGAGCAGTTCTTC. Protein: CASREISSYNEQFF.